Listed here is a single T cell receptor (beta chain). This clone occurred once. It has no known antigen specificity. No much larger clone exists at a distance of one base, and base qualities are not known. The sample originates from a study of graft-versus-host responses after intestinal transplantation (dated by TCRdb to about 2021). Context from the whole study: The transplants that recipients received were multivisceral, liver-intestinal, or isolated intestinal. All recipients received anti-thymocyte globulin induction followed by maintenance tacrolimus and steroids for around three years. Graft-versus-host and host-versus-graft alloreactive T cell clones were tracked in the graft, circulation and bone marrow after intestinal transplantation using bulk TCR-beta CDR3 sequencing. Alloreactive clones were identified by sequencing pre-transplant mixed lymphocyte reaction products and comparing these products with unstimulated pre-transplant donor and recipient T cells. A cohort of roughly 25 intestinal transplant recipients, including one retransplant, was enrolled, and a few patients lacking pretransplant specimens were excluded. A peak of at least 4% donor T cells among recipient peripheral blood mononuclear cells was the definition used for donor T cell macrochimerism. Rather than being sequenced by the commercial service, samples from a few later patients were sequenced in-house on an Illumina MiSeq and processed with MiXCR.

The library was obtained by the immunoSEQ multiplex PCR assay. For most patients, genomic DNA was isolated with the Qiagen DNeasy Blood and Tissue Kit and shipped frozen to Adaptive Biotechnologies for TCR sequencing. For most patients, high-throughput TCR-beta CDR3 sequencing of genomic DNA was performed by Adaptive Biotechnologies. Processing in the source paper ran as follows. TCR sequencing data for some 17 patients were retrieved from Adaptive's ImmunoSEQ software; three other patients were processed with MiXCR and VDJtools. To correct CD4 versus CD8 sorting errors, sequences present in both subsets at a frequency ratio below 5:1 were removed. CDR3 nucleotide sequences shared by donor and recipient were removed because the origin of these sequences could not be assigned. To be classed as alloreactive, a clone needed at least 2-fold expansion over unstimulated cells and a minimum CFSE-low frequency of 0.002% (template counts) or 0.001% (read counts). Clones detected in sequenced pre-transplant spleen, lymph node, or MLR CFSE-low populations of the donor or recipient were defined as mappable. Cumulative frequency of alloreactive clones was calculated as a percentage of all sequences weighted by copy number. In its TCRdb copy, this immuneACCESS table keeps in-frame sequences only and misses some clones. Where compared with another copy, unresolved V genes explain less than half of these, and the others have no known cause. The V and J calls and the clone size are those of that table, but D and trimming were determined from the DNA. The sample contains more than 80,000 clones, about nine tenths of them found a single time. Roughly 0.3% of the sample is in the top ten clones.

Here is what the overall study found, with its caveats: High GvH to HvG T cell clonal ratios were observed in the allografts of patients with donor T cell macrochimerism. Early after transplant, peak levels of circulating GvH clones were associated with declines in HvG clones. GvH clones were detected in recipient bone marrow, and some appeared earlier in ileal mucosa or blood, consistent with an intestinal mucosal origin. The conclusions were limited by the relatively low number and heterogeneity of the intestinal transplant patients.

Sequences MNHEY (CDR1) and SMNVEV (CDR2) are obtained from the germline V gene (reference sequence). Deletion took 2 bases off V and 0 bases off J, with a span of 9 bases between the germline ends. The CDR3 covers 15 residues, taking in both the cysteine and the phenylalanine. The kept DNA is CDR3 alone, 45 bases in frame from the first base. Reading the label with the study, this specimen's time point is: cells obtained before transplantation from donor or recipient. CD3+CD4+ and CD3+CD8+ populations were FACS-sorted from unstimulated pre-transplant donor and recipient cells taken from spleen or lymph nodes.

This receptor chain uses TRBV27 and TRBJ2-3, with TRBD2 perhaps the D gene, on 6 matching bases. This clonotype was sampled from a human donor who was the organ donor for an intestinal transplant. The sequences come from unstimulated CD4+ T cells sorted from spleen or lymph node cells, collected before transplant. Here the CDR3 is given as CASSLRGISTDTQYF. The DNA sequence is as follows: TGTGCCAGCAGTTTACGCGGGATTAGCACAGATACGCAGTATTTT.